The clone carrying this TCR beta chain has only a few counts. Its antigen is currently unknown. TCR beta CDR3 region amplification was performed from RNA transcripts. Initially, a first-round RT-PCR of the TCR CDR3 employed the HTBI primer set. A single record per CDR3 protein comes from TCRdb applying MiXCR to the multiplex PCR reads. The sample has about 350,000 distinct CDR3 sequences, about 15% seen once. These data are taken from a study of T cells in Graves' hyperthyroidism and ophthalmopathy. Study-wide findings and caveats: Blood also held most thyroid clonotypes expanded beyond 0.001. Patients with ophthalmopathy were separated from those with stable hyperthyroidism by a 13 V-J model.

Diagnosing involved the use of clinical symptoms, serum thyroxine and TRAb, thyroid ultrasound and orbital computed tomography. Approximately 9.3 ml of fresh peripheral blood supplied the PBMCs. V dropped 7 bases and J dropped 7 bases, with 20 bases sitting between them. The CDR3 contains 14 residues. The sample comprised blood. The clonotype was recovered from a woman aged 25-40 years with Graves' hyperthyroidism. The genes are TRBV12-3 or TRBV12-4 and TRBJ2-7; tentatively, D is TRBD1 (6 bases). The CDR3 region is CASNPDSKIPEQYF. The DNA for the CDR3 is TGTGCCAGCAACCCGGACAGTAAAATACCGGAGCAGTACTTC.